The 27 T cell receptor beta chains below were found in one sample sequenced in a study of cytomegalovirus exposure and HLA in healthy donors. Researchers ran the PCR with 60 Vbeta and 13 Jbeta primers. Measured with immunoSEQ multiplex PCR; TCRdb has only the in-frame clones, and not every one. Of approximately 160,000 clones listed, roughly 84% are singletons. Sample: PBMCs. All receptors derive from a male donor in good health and CMV-seronegative.

The genes are TRBV10-3 and TRBJ2-5, with 14 bases lining up with TRBD2. Matching the DNA end better, TRBJ2-7 makes the J call doubtful. Germline CDR1 ENHRY, CDR2 SYGVKD. The CDR3 spans 16 residues. The CDR3 DNA follows: TGTGCCATCAGTGGGACTAGCGGGGGGAATCTTTACGAGCAGTACTTC. It specifies CAISGTSGGNLYEQYF.

V and J are TRBV4-3 and TRBJ1-4; TRBD1 aligns across 10 bases. V was clipped by 1 base and J by 6 bases; unmatched bases: 5. Per germline, CDR1 LGHNA and CDR2 YSLEER. The CDR3 extends over 16 amino acids. The CDR3 bases are TGCGCCAGCAGCCAAGCTTCCGGGACAGGGGATGAAAAACTGTTTTTT. This gives the protein CASSQASGTGDEKLFF.

The V and J genes are TRBV4-1 and TRBJ2-7, with TRBD2 matching 10 bases. The junction had 10 bases not matched to a gene; V was cut back by 6 bases and J by 2 bases. Germline CDR1 and CDR2: MGHRA and YSYEKL. The length of the CDR3 is 16 residues. The CDR3: CASSPLGTSVTYEQYF. CDR3 nucleotide sequence: TGCGCCAGCAGTCCACTCGGGACTAGCGTTACCTACGAGCAGTACTTC.

The chain uses TRBV5-1 and TRBJ2-1; D ambiguous. The V gene lost 0 bases and the J gene lost 6 bases, with 10 bases spanning the gap. In germline, CDR1 is SGHRS, CDR2 YFSETQ. This CDR3 is built from 14 residues. This CDR3 is CASSLGLPSNEQFF. The DNA of the CDR3 is TGCGCCAGCAGCTTGGGCCTCCCCAGCAATGAGCAGTTCTTC. The variable domain in full, with the rest retrieved from reference TRBV5-1 and TRBJ2-1, is KAGVTQTPRYLIKTRGQQVTLSCSPISGHRSVSWYQQTPGQGLQFLFEYFSETQRNKGNFPGRFSGRQFSNSRSEMNVSTLELGDSALYLCASSLGLPSNEQFFGPGTRLTVL.

The chain carries TRBV6-5 and TRBJ2-4; perhaps TRBD2 as D (6 bases). V was clipped by 6 bases and J by 7 bases, with 16 bases between them. The CDR3 loop spans 14 amino acids. Germline-derived CDR1 and CDR2 are MNHEY and SVGAGI. CDR3 nucleotides: TGTGCCAGCAGAAACACGGCGGGGAGGAACATTCAGTACTTC. It encodes CASRNTAGRNIQYF.

The rearrangement links TRBV5-4 to TRBJ1-1; the D gene is possibly TRBD1 (5 bases). V lost 0 bases and J 4 bases, leaving 10 bases between the germline ends. The CDR3 covers 14 residues. In germline, CDR1 is SGHNT, CDR2 YYREEE (reference sequence). The DNA of the CDR3 is TGTGCCAGCAGCTTGGCAGGGCGGGGCACTGAAGCTTTCTTT. Protein product: CASSLAGRGTEAFF.

The rearrangement uses TRBV27 and TRBJ2-7; maybe TRBD2 (5 bases). V gave up 6 bases and J gave up 2 bases, with 11 bases separating them. The CDR3 runs to 13 residues. Germline V gives CDR1 MNHEY, CDR2 SMNVEV (reference sequence). The CDR3 here is CASSFEGPYEQYF. The CDR3 nucleotides are TGTGCCAGCAGCTTTGAGGGTCCCTACGAGCAGTACTTC.

The rearrangement links TRBV5-4 to TRBJ1-5, with 9 nucleotides matching TRBD1. Germline CDR1 SGHNT, CDR2 YYREEE (reference sequence). With 4 bases clipped from V and 3 bases from J, the junction kept 8 bases outside the gene matches. The CDR3 totals 16 residues. DNA of the CDR3: TGTGCCAGCAGCCTTGGGGGACAGGGAGACAATCAGCCCCAGCATTTT. Protein product: CASSLGGQGDNQPQHF.

This sequence joins TRBV6-5 and TRBJ2-2; 9 positions agree with TRBD1. The CDR3 length is 16 residues. Germline loops: CDR1 MNHEY, CDR2 SVGAGI. The junction had 7 bases not matched to a gene; V was cut back by 2 bases and J by 6 bases. CDR3: CASSYPTDRGAGELFF. In DNA, the CDR3 is TGTGCCAGCAGTTACCCCACGGACAGGGGAGCCGGGGAGCTGTTTTTT.

The chain recombines TRBV6-1 with TRBJ2-5; a possible D gene is TRBD2 (6 bases). Between the trimmed V and J ends, which lost 0 bases and 5 bases, there was a span of 16 bases. Germline-derived CDR1 and CDR2 are MNHNS and SASEGT. This CDR3 region has 16 residues. The CDR3 DNA reads TGTGCCAGCAGTGAAGCCCCACTAGCCGAGTGGGAGACCCAGTACTTC. Amino acid sequence: CASSEAPLAEWETQYF.

V usage is TRBV6-6 and J usage is TRBJ1-1, with D perhaps matching TRBD1 (6 bases). CDR3 length: 16 amino acids. Germline V lookup: CDR1 MNHNY, CDR2 SVGAGI (reference sequence). The germline V and J ends were trimmed by 6 bases and 3 bases, with 20 bases remaining between them. The CDR3 loop is CASRLWSDRLDTEAFF. CDR3 in DNA: TGTGCCAGCAGGCTGTGGTCCGACAGGTTGGACACTGAAGCTTTCTTT.

V and J are TRBV15 and TRBJ2-7; 8 nucleotides line up with TRBD1. J was trimmed by 0 bases and V by 1 base; bases with no gene match: 26. CDR1 and CDR2 (germline): LNHNV, YYDKDF (reference sequence). The CDR3 length is 23 residues. The CDR3 region has the DNA TGTGCCACCAGCAGAGTTGATTTCATTCCCCACAGACTAACAGGGGGTTCCTCCTACGAGCAGTACTTC. Residues: CATSRVDFIPHRLTGGSSYEQYF.

The V and J genes are TRBV28 and TRBJ2-5; the match to TRBD1 covers 10 bases. The germline gives CDR1 MDHEN, CDR2 SYDVKM. V was pared by 8 bases and J by 11 bases, with 14 bases of the junction left unmatched. The CDR3 covers 14 residues. CDR3 amino acids: CASVRTGGAGEQYF. The CDR3 nucleotides read TGTGCCAGCGTACGGACAGGGGGGGCGGGTGAGCAGTACTTC.

The CDR3 here is CASRLQGARTGELFF. CDR3 sequence (DNA): TGTGCCAGCAGACTCCAGGGGGCTCGGACCGGGGAGCTGTTTTTT. The chain is built from TRBV28 and TRBJ2-2, with 8 bases lining up with TRBD1. Losses at the gene ends were 6 bases for V and 5 bases for J; bases not matched to a gene: 8. Germline CDR1 is MDHEN and CDR2 is SYDVKM. The CDR3 runs 15 residues.

The chain combines TRBV27 with TRBJ2-7, with 12 positions matching TRBD2. Germline CDR1 is MNHEY and CDR2 is SMNVEV (reference sequence). Trimming removed 4 bases from V and 5 bases from J; junction bases left unmatched: 18. This CDR3 has 19 amino acids. Here the CDR3 reads CASSSPGLAGGYKRHEQYF. The DNA for the CDR3 is TGTGCCAGCAGTTCACCGGGACTAGCGGGCGGCTATAAACGCCACGAGCAGTACTTC.

V is TRBV4-3 and J is TRBJ2-1; 7 bases fit TRBD2. Losses at the gene ends were 1 base for V and 15 bases for J; bases not matched to a gene: 3. The germline gives CDR1 LGHNA, CDR2 YSLEER. The length of the CDR3 is 11 residues. The DNA of the CDR3 is TGCGCCAGCAGCCAAGGTGGGGGGGGGTTCTTC. Protein: CASSQGGGGFF.

This clone showed up just a few times. V and J are TRBV27 and TRBJ2-1, with 7 bases matching TRBD2. The V segment lost 2 bases and the J segment 0 bases; nucleotides outside the gene matches: 7. The germline V gene has CDR1 MNHEY and CDR2 SMNVEV (reference sequence). This CDR3 is built from 17 residues. In DNA, the CDR3 is TGTGCCAGCAGTTTAGACTGGGGCGGGAGCTCCTACAATGAGCAGTTCTTC. Amino acid sequence: CASSLDWGGSSYNEQFF.

V gene TRBV6-6 combines with J gene TRBJ2-5; 7 nucleotides align to TRBD1. The J call is doubtful: the DNA matches TRBJ2-7 better. The germline V gene encodes CDR1 MNHNY and CDR2 SVGAGI (reference sequence). CDR3 size: 14 residues. CDR3 residues: CASTKKGAFYEQYF. Written as DNA, the CDR3 is TGTGCCAGCACCAAGAAGGGGGCCTTCTACGAGCAGTACTTC.

The CDR3 nucleotides read TGCGCCAGCAGTGAGTCGATTGGCCGACTGTGTAGCAATCAGCCCCAGCATTTT. Its translation: CASSESIGRLCSNQPQHF. This chain connects TRBV10-1 to TRBJ1-5, with unresolved D. The CDR3 runs to 18 residues. Germline V CDR1 and CDR2: WNHNN, SYGVQD (reference sequence). The V end lost 0 bases, the J end lost 0 bases, and 15 bases lay between the germline ends.

CDR3 nucleotide sequence: TGTGCCAGCAGCTTTACGGGGACCGGGGAGCTGTTTTTT. It is translated as CASSFTGTGELFF. The chain is built from TRBV7-3 and TRBJ2-2; the D gene is possibly TRBD2 (5 bases). Deletions cut 3 bases from V and 5 bases from J, with 7 bases between. This CDR3 comprises 13 residues. Per germline, CDR1 SGHTA and CDR2 FQGTGA.

The rearrangement links TRBV19 to TRBJ1-2, with D tentatively TRBD1 (5 bases). Germline V gene sequence: CDR1 LNHDA, CDR2 SQIVND (reference sequence). CDR3 length: 14 residues. V was shortened by 7 bases and J by 5 bases, with 17 bases between the two germline ends. CDR3 amino acids: CASNAGGLPYGYTF. The CDR3, as DNA: TGTGCCAGTAACGCCGGGGGTCTACCATATGGCTACACCTTC.

This clone was picked up a small number of times. V and J are TRBV19 and TRBJ2-2; TRBD1 matches 9 bases. With V trimmed by 6 bases and J by 5 bases, 7 bases remained unmatched. Germline CDR1 and CDR2: LNHDA and SQIVND (reference sequence). CDR3 size: 15 residues. CDR3 residues: CASRPGQGGTGELFF. CDR3 in DNA: TGTGCCAGTAGACCGGGACAGGGCGGGACCGGGGAGCTGTTTTTT.

This clone has more than one count but fewer than ten. The V call is TRBV18, the J call TRBJ1-1; D is perhaps TRBD1 (5 bases). Germline V CDR1 and CDR2: KGHSH, LQKENI. V shed 4 bases and J shed 6 bases, with 24 bases lying between them. The CDR3 has 17 residues. The CDR3 sequence is CASSLPNPGLLNPEAFF. In nucleotides, the CDR3 is TGTGCCAGCTCACTCCCAAATCCGGGACTATTAAACCCTGAAGCTTTCTTT.

Only one count was recorded for this clone. The CDR3 DNA reads TGTGCCAGTAGTATGAACCCTCAGGGTGGAAACACCATATATTTT. It is translated as CASSMNPQGGNTIYF. V usage is TRBV19 and J usage is TRBJ1-3; D might be TRBD1 (5 bases). The CDR3 loop spans 15 amino acids. Germline loops: CDR1 LNHDA, CDR2 SQIVND (reference sequence). Trimming cost V 3 bases and J 3 bases, with 12 bases left between them.

V usage is TRBV7-9 and J usage is TRBJ2-1; tentative D call: TRBD1 (5 bases). Trimming left V 5 bases short and J 8 bases short, with 13 bases between. The CDR3 sequence is 13 residues long. From germline, CDR1 is SEHNR and CDR2 FQNEAQ (reference sequence). In DNA form, the CDR3 reads TGTGCCAGCAGCACCAGGGAAGGGGATGAGCAGTTCTTC. Protein product: CASSTREGDEQFF.

V usage is TRBV7-9 and J usage is TRBJ2-5, with 10 bases aligning to TRBD1. The J call may be mistaken, given a closer DNA end match to TRBJ2-7. Germline V gene lookup returns CDR1 SEHNR and CDR2 FQNEAQ (reference sequence). The CDR3 runs 15 residues. The CDR3 DNA is TGTGCCAGTAGTTCGCCCGGGACAGGGGTCTACGAGCAGTACTTC. Its translation: CASSSPGTGVYEQYF.

The chain uses TRBV9 and TRBJ2-4; 9 bases fit TRBD1. Unmatched junction bases numbered 3, after V lost 4 bases and J lost 7 bases. Per germline, CDR1 SGDLS and CDR2 YYNGEE. The CDR3 consists of 13 residues. The CDR3 protein is CASSRDRDNIQYF. As DNA, the CDR3 is TGTGCCAGCAGCCGGGACAGGGACAACATTCAGTACTTC.